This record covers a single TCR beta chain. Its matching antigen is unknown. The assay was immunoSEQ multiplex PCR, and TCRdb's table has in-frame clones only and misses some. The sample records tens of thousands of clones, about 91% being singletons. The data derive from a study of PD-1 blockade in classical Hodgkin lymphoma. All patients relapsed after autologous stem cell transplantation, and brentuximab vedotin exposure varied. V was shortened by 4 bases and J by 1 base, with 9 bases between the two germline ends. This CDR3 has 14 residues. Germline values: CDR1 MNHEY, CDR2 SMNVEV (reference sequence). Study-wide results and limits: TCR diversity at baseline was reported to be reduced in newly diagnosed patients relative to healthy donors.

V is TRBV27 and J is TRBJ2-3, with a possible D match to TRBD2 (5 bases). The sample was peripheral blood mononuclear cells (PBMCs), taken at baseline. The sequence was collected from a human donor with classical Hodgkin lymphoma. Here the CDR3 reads CASSSGWGTDTQYF. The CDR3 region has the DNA TGTGCCAGCAGTTCGGGGTGGGGCACAGATACGCAGTATTTT.